This T cell receptor beta chain was obtained from a study of cytomegalovirus exposure and HLA in healthy donors. As for this clone: The antigen is not known.

Broader study findings: Information on immune exposure was restricted to one variable (CMV serostatus). Prior analysis indicated that the majority of TCR beta V segments exhibited productivity approximately 90% or approximately 30% of the time. Reports state that TCR beta sequences accurately predicted most subjects' HLA-A and HLA-B alleles.

Healthy bone marrow donors made up the cohort. PCR was performed using 60 Vbeta and 13 Jbeta primers. The method was immunoSEQ multiplex PCR; TCRdb's version includes in-frame clones alone and lacks a portion of them. The sample lists roughly 200,000 clones, more than 65% occurring once. V lost 5 bases and J 2 bases, leaving 14 bases between the germline ends. Germline loops: CDR1 MDHEN, CDR2 SYDVKM. The CDR3 length is 15 residues. Sequencing input: PBMCs. The clonotype was recovered from a man aged 45 to 65 in good health and CMV-seronegative. The V gene is TRBV28, the J gene TRBJ2-3; maybe TRBD2 (5 bases). The CDR3 bases are TGTGCCAGCAGTGCCCCAAGCGGTTACACAGATACGCAGTATTTT. Its translation: CASSAPSGYTDTQYF.